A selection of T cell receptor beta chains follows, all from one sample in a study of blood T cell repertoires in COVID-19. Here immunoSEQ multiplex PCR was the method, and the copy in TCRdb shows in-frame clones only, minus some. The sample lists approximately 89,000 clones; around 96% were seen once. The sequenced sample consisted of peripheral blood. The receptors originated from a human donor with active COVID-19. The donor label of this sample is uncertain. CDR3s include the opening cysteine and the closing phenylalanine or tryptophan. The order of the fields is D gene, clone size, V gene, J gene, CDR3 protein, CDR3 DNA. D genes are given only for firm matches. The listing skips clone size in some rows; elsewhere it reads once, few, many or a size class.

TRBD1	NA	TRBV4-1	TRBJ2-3	CASSSGPGGADTQYF	TGCGCCAGCAGCAGCGGGCCAGGGGGCGCAGATACGCAGTATTTT
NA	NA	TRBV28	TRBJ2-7	CASSEPSSYEQYF	TGTGCCAGCAGTGAGCCGTCGTCCTACGAGCAGTACTTC
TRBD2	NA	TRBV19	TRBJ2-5	CASSERGGPVAQYF	TGTGCCAGTAGTGAACGGGGGGGCCCGGTGGCCCAGTACTTC
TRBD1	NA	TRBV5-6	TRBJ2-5	CASSLGQGGQETQYF	TGTGCCAGCAGCTTGGGACAGGGCGGGCAAGAGACCCAGTACTTC
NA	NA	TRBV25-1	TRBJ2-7	CASSDSRVSSYEQYF	TGTGCCAGCAGTGACAGCAGGGTATCCTCCTACGAGCAGTACTTC
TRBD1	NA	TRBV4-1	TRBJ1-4	CASSQGGARNEKLFF	TGCGCCAGCTCACAGGGGGGAGCGAGGAATGAAAAACTGTTTTTT
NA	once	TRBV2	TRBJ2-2	CASSSDWNTGELFF	TGTGCCAGCTCTTCGGACTGGAACACCGGGGAGCTGTTTTTT
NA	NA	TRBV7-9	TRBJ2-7	CASSWDGGPEVVQYF	TGTGCCAGCAGCTGGGATGGCGGACCGGAGGTGGTGCAGTACTTC
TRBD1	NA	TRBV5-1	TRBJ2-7	CASSLSLGGIEQYF	TGCGCCAGCAGCTTGTCCCTAGGGGGCATCGAGCAGTACTTC
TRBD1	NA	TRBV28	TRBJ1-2	CASRRDRAFYGYTF	TGTGCCAGCAGACGCGACAGGGCCTTCTATGGCTACACCTTC
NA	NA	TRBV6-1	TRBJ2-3	CASSEKGQGTITDTQYF	TGTGCCAGCAGTGAAAAAGGGCAGGGGACCATCACAGATACGCAGTATTTT
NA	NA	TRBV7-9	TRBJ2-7	CAAGGDSYEQYF	TGTGCAGCAGGAGGGGACTCCTACGAGCAGTACTTC
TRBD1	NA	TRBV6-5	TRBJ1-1	CASSLRQGLNTEAFF	TGTGCCAGCAGTCTCCGACAGGGACTGAACACTGAAGCTTTCTTT
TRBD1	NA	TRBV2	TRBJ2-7	CASSVGQGSYEQYF	TGTGCCAGCAGTGTAGGACAGGGCTCCTACGAGCAGTACTTC
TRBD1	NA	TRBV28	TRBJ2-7	CASSLPGQLTYEQYF	TGTGCCAGCAGTTTGCCGGGACAGCTTACCTACGAGCAGTACTTC
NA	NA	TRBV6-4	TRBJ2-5	CASSPGGYPQETQYF	TGTGCCAGCAGTCCCGGCGGGTACCCTCAAGAGACCCAGTACTTC
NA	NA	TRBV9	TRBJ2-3	CASSAREGADTQYF	TGTGCCAGCAGCGCCCGTGAGGGGGCAGATACGCAGTATTTT
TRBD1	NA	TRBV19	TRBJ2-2	CASRDRGNTGELFF	TGTGCCAGTCGCGACAGGGGGAACACCGGGGAGCTGTTTTTT
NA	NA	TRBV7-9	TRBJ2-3	CASSLSEYTQYF	TGTGCCAGCAGCTTATCGGAGTATACGCAGTATTTT
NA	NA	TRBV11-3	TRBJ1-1	CASSLGGGLGYTEAFF	TGTGCCAGCAGCTTAGGAGGCGGGTTAGGGTACACTGAAGCTTTCTTT
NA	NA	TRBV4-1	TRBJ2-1	CASSQTLQGYHEQFF	TGCGCCAGCAGCCAAACGCTACAGGGTTATCATGAGCAGTTCTTC
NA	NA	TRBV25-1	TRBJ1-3	CASSGGDTIYF	TGTGCCAGCAGTGGGGGGGACACCATATATTTT
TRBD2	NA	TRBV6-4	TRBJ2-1	CASSDGGGVYNEQFF	TGTGCCAGCAGTGACGGCGGGGGGGTCTACAATGAGCAGTTCTTC
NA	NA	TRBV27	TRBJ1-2	CASSEMKGSRNYGYTF	TGTGCCAGCAGTGAGATGAAGGGGTCCCGCAACTATGGCTACACCTTC
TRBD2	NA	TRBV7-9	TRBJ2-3	CASQRGGGTDTQYF	TGTGCCAGCCAGCGGGGGGGCGGCACAGATACGCAGTATTTT
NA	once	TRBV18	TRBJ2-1	CASSPESAYNEQFF	TGTGCCAGCTCACCGGAGTCTGCCTACAATGAGCAGTTCTTC